This TCR beta chain is drawn from a study of blood T cell repertoires in COVID-19. Study-level information: The samples span acute and convalescent COVID-19 from the United States, Italy and Spain. T cells, B-cell-depleted T cells, or PBMCs provided the cDNA or gDNA that served as material.

In the study's own analysis: By means of reference gene primer amplification, nucleated cell counts were estimated. TCRdb's table, derived via immunoSEQ multiplex PCR, lists solely in-frame clones and lacks some. V and J calls and clone size follow that table, whereas D and trimming were derived from the DNA. The top ten clones hold 50% of a sample with 60,000 to 70,000 clones, roughly three quarters of them seen once. Germline values: CDR1 SGHVS, CDR2 FQNEAQ. Trimming shortened V by 5 bases and J by 2 bases, and 10 bases separated the two germline ends. CDR3 length equals 15 residues. This chain uses TRBV7-8 with TRBJ2-6; tentative D call: TRBD1 (6 bases). This clonotype originated in an elderly woman with acute or convalescent COVID-19. Material: peripheral blood. CDR3 in DNA: TGTGCCAGCAGCGCACAGGGAACTGGGGCCAACGTCCTGACTTTC. Its translation: CASSAQGTGANVLTF. Based on the CDR3 plus reference TRBV7-8 and TRBJ2-6, the full variable domain is GAGVSQSPRYKVAKRGQDVALRCDPISGHVSLFWYQQALGQGPEFLTYFQNEAQLDKSGLPSDRFFAERPEGSVSTLKIQRTQQEDSAVYLCASSAQGTGANVLTFGAGSRLTVL.